This TCR beta chain was identified in a study of cytomegalovirus exposure and HLA in healthy donors. Findings and caveats of the study: A later analysis, which compared TCR beta chains of equal frequency, found the HLA-associated ones more clonally expanded. In vitro experiments confirmed that three CMV-associated chains were specific for CMV antigens. In a later analysis, across HLA loci, associated TCR counts were highest for DRB1, lowest for HLA-C.

About this clone itself: Its antigen is not known.

The V gene's germline CDR1 is SEHNR and CDR2 FQNEAQ (reference sequence). The CDR3 runs 17 residues. The trim removed 4 bases at V and 5 bases at J, leaving 14 bases unmatched. Use of 60 Vbeta and 13 Jbeta primers characterized the PCR. Original methodology: Per a later analysis, the number of unique TCR beta chains was 75 million to 90 million, of which some 10 million were shared. Some clones are missing from TCRdb's copy, which holds only in-frame ones; the method was immunoSEQ multiplex PCR. From that table come the V and J calls and clone size; the DNA was used to work out D and trimming. The repertoire includes 95,000 to 150,000 clones, more than 60% of them detected once, and more than 6.5% sits in the top ten.

Sequences were obtained from PBMCs. This TCR came from a middle-aged woman in good health and CMV-seropositive. The gene calls are TRBV7-9 and TRBJ2-1; 7 bases map to TRBD2. The CDR3 DNA reads as TGTGCCAGCAGCTCCTGGCTTGGGCAGGGAGGGCACAATGAGCAGTTCTTC. It is translated as CASSSWLGQGGHNEQFF.